Listed here are 29 T cell receptor beta chains from one sample, sequenced in a study of shared clonotypes between healthy human individuals (dated by TCRdb to about 2020). Receptor amplification or capture employed the immunoSEQ multiplex PCR assay. Held by TCRdb, this immuneACCESS table contains in-frame sequences only and omits some clones. Under half of the omission traces to an unresolved V gene where checked; the cause of the rest is unknown. The sample contains 650,000 to 800,000 clones, about 91% of them found a single time. The biggest ten clones account for approximately 24% of the sample. CD8 naive samples were CD45RO-negative cells positively selected for CCR7, giving a CD45RA+CCR7+ population that excluded TemRA cells. Input material: naive CD8+ T cells sorted from blood. The sample's cell subset or site label, in plain terms: CD45RA+CCR7+. The receptors originated from a man between 25 and 39 years old in good health.

This rearrangement joins TRBV7-2 to TRBJ2-3; D might be TRBD2 (5 bases). V was shortened by 5 bases and J by 4 bases, with 19 bases between the two germline ends. The CDR3 length is 16 residues. The germline V gene has CDR1 SGHTA and CDR2 FQGNSA. The CDR3 region is CASSPPQVSAADTQYF. CDR3 nucleotides: TGTGCCAGCAGCCCCCCTCAGGTGTCAGCGGCAGATACGCAGTATTTT.

Written as DNA, the CDR3 is TGTGCCAGCAGCAGTGGACGGACGAACACCGGGGAGCTGTTTTTT. Translation gives CASSSGRTNTGELFF. The chain employs TRBV7-3 and TRBJ2-2; D is unclear. The CDR3 sequence is 15 residues long. The V gene's germline CDR1 is SGHTA and CDR2 FQGTGA. The germline V and J ends were trimmed by 5 bases and 0 bases, with 10 bases remaining between them. Based on the CDR3 plus reference TRBV7-3 and TRBJ2-2, the full variable domain is GAGVSQTPSNKVTEKGKYVELRCDPISGHTALYWYRQSLGQGPEFLIYFQGTGAADDSGLPNDRFFAVRPEGSVSTLKIQRTERGDSAVYLCASSSGRTNTGELFFGEGSRLTVL.

The J gene is TRBJ2-5, the V gene TRBV11-2; 10 positions match TRBD2. The trim removed 0 bases at V and 5 bases at J, leaving 9 bases unmatched. This CDR3 spans 17 amino acids. In germline, CDR1 is SGHAT, CDR2 FQNNGV. This chain's CDR3 is CASSLEPLLAGEETQYF. The CDR3 DNA sequence: TGTGCCAGCAGCTTAGAACCCCTCCTAGCGGGAGAGGAGACCCAGTACTTC.

The chain links TRBV6-5 to TRBJ1-1, with 11 bases lining up with TRBD1. With V trimmed by 7 bases and J by 5 bases, 6 bases remained unmatched. Looked up from germline, CDR1 is MNHEY and CDR2 is SVGAGI. CDR3 length equals 14 residues. The CDR3 region has the DNA TGTGCCAGCACCTTAGGACAGGGGGCAACTGAAGCTTTCTTT. Amino acids: CASTLGQGATEAFF.

This clone has a single count. The V call is TRBV6-9, the J call TRBJ2-1; D remains unclear. V lost 10 bases to trimming and J lost 5 bases, with 21 bases between them. The CDR3 loop spans 15 amino acids. Germline CDR1 is MNHGY and CDR2 is SVAAGI. CDR3 sequence: CATHSWSLMDNEQFF. The CDR3 nucleotides are TGTGCCACCCACTCTTGGTCTTTGATGGACAATGAGCAGTTCTTC.

On this clone itself: The sample has other DNA sequences that encode this CDR3 too. The rearrangement links TRBV7-9 to TRBJ2-7; tentatively, D is TRBD1 (6 bases). Deletions cut 3 bases from V and 0 bases from J, with 6 bases between. This CDR3 is 13 amino acids long. Germline V lookup: CDR1 SEHNR, CDR2 FQNEAQ (reference sequence). The CDR3 DNA reads TGTGCCAGCAGCTTCAGGGGCTCCTACGAGCAGTACTTC. It yields the protein CASSFRGSYEQYF. Together with reference TRBV7-9 and TRBJ2-7, the CDR3 gives the full variable domain: DTGVSQNPRHKITKRGQNVTFRCDPISEHNRLYWYRQTLGQGPEFLTYFQNEAQLEKSRLLSDRFSAERPKGSFSTLEIQRTEQGDSAMYLCASSFRGSYEQYFGPGTRLTVT.

In this sample, this clone turned up many times. The gene calls are TRBV6-5 and TRBJ2-1; D is undetermined. Germline lookup yields CDR1 MNHEY and CDR2 SVGAGI. Trimming pared 7 bases from V and 4 bases from J, leaving 17 bases between. The CDR3 consists of 15 residues. CDR3 sequence reads: CASIAIDRGYNEQFF. The CDR3 DNA sequence: TGTGCCAGCATTGCCATAGACCGAGGATACAATGAGCAGTTCTTC.

The chain uses TRBV27 and TRBJ2-5; 7 bases fit TRBD1. J lost 5 bases, V lost 6 bases, and 12 bases had no gene match. This CDR3 contains 15 residues. The V gene's germline CDR1 is MNHEY and CDR2 SMNVEV (reference sequence). CDR3 in amino acids: CASRARGGLRETQYF. The CDR3 region has the DNA TGTGCCAGCAGAGCAAGAGGGGGCCTTAGGGAGACCCAGTACTTC.

Notes on this clone: A read error may explain this, as a much larger clone is one base away. The rearrangement joins TRBV11-2 to TRBJ2-3; D ambiguous. V lost 3 bases to trimming and J lost 4 bases, with 2 bases between them. Germline CDR1 reads SGHAT; CDR2 reads FQNNGV. This CDR3 is built from 11 residues. The CDR3 region is CASSFSDTQYF. CDR3 coding DNA: TGTGCCAGCAGCTTCTCAGATACGCAGTATTTT.

The chain links TRBV29-1 to TRBJ2-2; D may be TRBD1 (5 bases). CDR3 size: 14 residues. V shed 1 base and J shed 3 bases, with 9 bases lying between them. Germline CDR1 and CDR2: SQVTM and ANQGSEA. The DNA of the CDR3 is TGCAGCGTTGAAGGTCGCAGGGACACCGGGGAGCTGTTTTTT. Amino acid sequence: CSVEGRRDTGELFF.

The chain carries TRBV7-9 and TRBJ1-4; maybe TRBD1 (5 bases). Germline CDR1 is SEHNR and CDR2 is FQNEAQ (reference sequence). This CDR3 has 18 amino acids. Trimming pared 3 bases from V and 0 bases from J, leaving 17 bases between. The CDR3 region has the DNA TGTGCCAGCAGCTTGTTTGGCCAAGGGGACCCAACTAATGAAAAACTGTTTTTT. This codes for CASSLFGQGDPTNEKLFF.

The chain employs TRBV5-6 and TRBJ2-2, with no clear D. The CDR3 totals 12 residues. The V end was cut by 2 bases, the J end by 3 bases, with 2 bases between. Germline CDR1 is SGHDT and CDR2 is YYEEEE. The CDR3 reads CASSFYTGELFF. The CDR3 nucleotides are TGTGCCAGCAGCTTCTACACCGGGGAGCTGTTTTTT.

The CDR3 coding sequence is TGTGCCAGCAGTTCCGGGACAGGGCCGATCTATGGCTACACCTTC. It is translated as CASSSGTGPIYGYTF. J is TRBJ1-2 and V is TRBV27; 9 positions agree with TRBD1. V shed 4 bases and J 4 bases; nucleotides not matched to a gene: 7. CDR1 MNHEY and CDR2 SMNVEV come from the germline V gene (reference sequence). CDR3 length: 15 residues.

The chain employs TRBV27 and TRBJ1-6; D is uncertain. Trimming pared 0 bases from V and 5 bases from J, leaving 2 bases between. This CDR3 contains 13 residues. CDR1 and CDR2 (germline): MNHEY, SMNVEV (reference sequence). For the CDR3, the DNA is TGTGCCAGCAGTTTATCCGATAATTCACCCCTCCACTTT. Protein sequence: CASSLSDNSPLHF.

In its sample, this clone was seen once. Other DNA variants within this sample encode the same CDR3. The gene calls are TRBV7-3 and TRBJ2-7; TRBD1 agrees at 8 bases. V lost 3 bases, J lost 3 bases, and 1 base stayed unmatched. This CDR3 has 13 residues. Germline assignment: CDR1 SGHTA and CDR2 FQGTGA. CDR3 sequence: CASSFGQGYEQYF. CDR3 DNA: TGTGCCAGCAGCTTTGGACAGGGCTACGAGCAGTACTTC.

The V call is TRBV28, the J call TRBJ1-2, with D perhaps TRBD1 (5 bases). Germline V lookup: CDR1 MDHEN, CDR2 SYDVKM. The CDR3 is 15 amino acids. Trimming pared 6 bases from V and 3 bases from J, leaving 17 bases between. CDR3 nucleotides: TGTGCCAGCAGCCCCACCGGGACGGACTACTATGGCTACACCTTC. Protein product: CASSPTGTDYYGYTF.

CDR3 in amino acids: CASSPGGGDQPQHF. The CDR3 nucleotides are TGTGCCAGCAGCCCCGGAGGAGGGGATCAGCCCCAGCATTTT. This chain joins TRBV5-6 and TRBJ1-5, with D possibly TRBD1 on 5 matching bases. The germline gives CDR1 SGHDT, CDR2 YYEEEE. V lost 4 bases and J 5 bases, leaving 13 bases between the germline ends. The CDR3 extends over 14 amino acids.

The genes are TRBV27 and TRBJ1-5; D not resolved. Germline loops: CDR1 MNHEY, CDR2 SMNVEV (reference sequence). The V and J ends lost 7 bases and 0 bases respectively, with 10 bases between them. There are 14 residues in the CDR3. The CDR3 sequence is CASIGTDSNQPQHF. The DNA for the CDR3 is TGTGCCAGCATCGGAACCGATAGCAATCAGCCCCAGCATTTT.

The gene calls are TRBV10-2 and TRBJ2-5, with TRBD1 matching over 12 bases. The junction had 13 bases not matched to a gene; V was cut back by 0 bases and J by 5 bases. Germline values: CDR1 WSHSY, CDR2 SAAADI. The CDR3 consists of 19 residues. The CDR3 DNA reads TGCGCCAGCAGTGAGTCGGGACAGGGGGCGACTATGCCCTTCGAGACCCAGTACTTC. This sequence encodes CASSESGQGATMPFETQYF.

DNA for the CDR3: TGTGCCAGCACCGCCCATAGCGGGAGCTCCTACAATGAGCAGTTCTTC. Translating it yields CASTAHSGSSYNEQFF. The V call is TRBV28, the J call TRBJ2-1; 9 nucleotides match TRBD2. Unmatched junction bases numbered 7, after V lost 7 bases and J lost 0 bases. Per the germline V gene, CDR1 is MDHEN and CDR2 is SYDVKM. This CDR3 is built from 16 residues.

CDR3 DNA sequence: TGTGCCTGGAGTGTAGCCGCCGGGGGGTCCTATGGCTACACCTTC. Translation: CAWSVAAGGSYGYTF. The rearrangement uses TRBV30 and TRBJ1-2; possibly TRBD1 for D (5 bases). The CDR3 length is 15 residues. Looked up from germline, CDR1 is GTSNPN and CDR2 is SVGIG (reference sequence). V gave up 0 bases and J gave up 4 bases, with 15 bases separating them.

The V and J genes are TRBV29-1 and TRBJ2-1; 10 bases line up with TRBD2. The CDR3 contains 14 residues. Per the germline V gene, CDR1 is SQVTM and CDR2 is ANQGSEA. J was trimmed by 4 bases and V by 7 bases; bases with no gene match: 7. CDR3 in amino acids: CSALLAGRYNEQFF. CDR3 coding DNA: TGCAGCGCCTTACTAGCGGGACGTTACAATGAGCAGTTCTTC.

The chain carries TRBV6-1 and TRBJ1-3, with a weak D call TRBD1 (6 bases). The CDR3 totals 14 residues. With 8 bases removed from V and 2 bases from J, the gap between germline ends came to 13 bases. Germline V gene data show CDR1 as MNHNS and CDR2 as SASEGT. Written as DNA, the CDR3 is TGTGCCAGCGGCGGGGGGCTCACTGGAAACACCATATATTTT. It is translated as CASGGGLTGNTIYF.

V usage is TRBV10-2 and J usage is TRBJ2-5; 9 bases are shared with TRBD1. This CDR3 is 15 amino acids long. CDR1 is WSHSY and CDR2 is SAAADI in the germline V gene. The V gene end was trimmed by 2 bases and the J gene end by 2 bases; junction bases not matched to a gene: 3. This CDR3 is CASSEPGQGQETQYF. The CDR3 bases are TGCGCCAGCAGTGAGCCGGGACAGGGACAAGAGACCCAGTACTTC.

The V call is TRBV4-3, the J call TRBJ2-7; the match to TRBD2 covers 9 bases. The CDR3 has 17 amino acids. The V segment lost 1 base and the J segment 4 bases; nucleotides outside the gene matches: 11. Germline V gene data show CDR1 as LGHNA and CDR2 as YSLEER. CDR3 sequence: CASSQGGSGGLEYEQYF. The CDR3 coding sequence is TGCGCCAGCAGCCAAGGGGGTAGCGGGGGCCTGGAGTACGAGCAGTACTTC.

The CDR3 DNA reads TGTGCCAGCAGTTTTGAACAGCGGGAGGTCCCCTACGAGCAGTACTTC. This gives the protein CASSFEQREVPYEQYF. The V gene is TRBV27, the J gene TRBJ2-7; TRBD2 matches 9 bases. V was pared by 3 bases and J by 2 bases, with 8 bases of the junction left unmatched. Germline V lookup: CDR1 MNHEY, CDR2 SMNVEV (reference sequence). The CDR3 loop spans 16 amino acids.

J is TRBJ1-5 and V is TRBV5-1; D remains unclear. CDR1 is SGHRS and CDR2 is YFSETQ in the germline V gene. Trimming took off 1 base at V and 1 base at J, with 9 bases between the two ends. The CDR3 length is 15 residues. Here the CDR3 DNA reads TGCGCCAGCAGCTTGCACGGAGTCAGCAATCAGCCCCAGCATTTT. It codes for CASSLHGVSNQPQHF.

This chain connects TRBV29-1 to TRBJ2-7, with TRBD2 as a possible D gene (6 bases). With 6 bases removed from V and 0 bases from J, the gap between germline ends came to 9 bases. Per the germline V gene, CDR1 is SQVTM and CDR2 is ANQGSEA. This CDR3 has 12 amino acids. Written as DNA, the CDR3 is TGCAGCGTCAGCGGGCACTCCTACGAGCAGTACTTC. Its translation is CSVSGHSYEQYF.

V and J are TRBV21-1 and TRBJ2-5; TRBD2 is the table's D call and was not checked against the DNA. TRBV21-1 is deemed a pseudogene. This CDR3 is built from 13 residues. The CDR3 DNA sequence: TGTGCCAGCTTAGCCGGGATACTAGAGACCCAGTACTTC. It yields the protein CASLAGILETQYF.